This T cell receptor (beta chain) was captured in a study of T cell changes during pregnancy in multiple sclerosis. Measured with immunoSEQ multiplex PCR; TCRdb has only the in-frame clones, and not every one. The table records tens of thousands of clones, roughly 91% of them present only once. Germline V gene sequence: CDR1 LNHDA, CDR2 SQIVND (reference sequence). This CDR3 has 16 residues. The V end lost 2 bases, the J end lost 2 bases, and 13 bases lay between the germline ends. This chain joins TRBV19 and TRBJ1-5; D is possibly TRBD1 (6 bases). Source: CD8+ T cells from peripheral blood mononuclear cells, taken in the second trimester of pregnancy. The TCR comes from a female donor with multiple sclerosis, enrolled in a pregnancy study. The CDR3, as DNA: TGTGCCAGTAGTATATGGCCCAGGGGAGGCAATCAGCCCCAGCATTTT. It translates to CASSIWPRGGNQPQHF.